This section outlines one TCR beta chain sequence together with its context. Its antigen is unknown. Libraries were prepared by immunoSEQ multiplex PCR; TCRdb keeps only in-frame clonotypes and omits some of them. Of approximately 15,000 clones in the sample, 84% were seen once. In germline, CDR1 is SGHNT, CDR2 YYREEE (reference sequence). The CDR3 is 12 residues long. The germline V and J ends were trimmed by 0 bases and 6 bases, with 7 bases remaining between them. The data were obtained in a study of OX40 agonist ivuxolimab in advanced cancers. Study-wide findings and caveats: The study observed clonal expansion of CD4+ and CD8+ blood T cells by week 6 at 0.1 to 3.0 mg/kg.

The source of this sequence is an adult with an advanced solid tumor such as melanoma, head and neck, liver or kidney cancer. Sample: CD4+ or CD8+ T cells sorted from blood, taken in a trial of the OX40 agonist ivuxolimab. The chain joins TRBV5-4 to TRBJ2-7; no reliable D call. The CDR3 region is CASSLAPGEQYF. The CDR3 DNA follows: TGTGCCAGCAGCTTGGCCCCCGGCGAGCAGTACTTC.